Listed below are T cell receptor beta chains from one sample, sequenced in a study of T cell responses to AZD1222 COVID-19 vaccine. Using immunoSEQ multiplex PCR, the repertoire was profiled, and TCRdb retains in-frame clones only, with some absent. The sample has some 58,000 clones, about 80% seen once. The material was peripheral blood, obtained 28 days after the second AZD1222 dose. Receptor source: an adult who received the AZD1222 COVID-19 vaccine. Each CDR3 is given with its conserved first and last residue. Each record gives: clone size, J gene, V gene, D gene, CDR3 DNA, CDR3 protein. The D gene is left open where the match is weak. Clone sizes are given selectively: once, few, many, or a class where the clone is expanded.

clone_size: few; j_call: TRBJ2-7; v_call: TRBV7-8; d_call: TRBD2; cdr3_nt: TGTGCCAGCAGCTATAGCGGGAGGGCGGTCTACGAGCAGTACTTC; cdr3_aa: CASSYSGRAVYEQYF
clone_size: NA; j_call: TRBJ1-2; v_call: TRBV10-1; d_call: NA; cdr3_nt: TGCGCCAGCAGTGAGTCGGTGGACTATGGCTACACCTTC; cdr3_aa: CASSESVDYGYTF
clone_size: NA; j_call: TRBJ1-1; v_call: TRBV6-5; d_call: NA; cdr3_nt: TGTGCCAGCCATCGTTTCGGCGCTGAAGCTTTCTTT; cdr3_aa: CASHRFGAEAFF
clone_size: once; j_call: TRBJ2-5; v_call: TRBV14; d_call: NA; cdr3_nt: TGTGCCAGCAGCCAAGTACTAGGACCCTCGGAGACCCAGTACTTC; cdr3_aa: CASSQVLGPSETQYF
clone_size: NA; j_call: TRBJ2-3; v_call: TRBV10-1; d_call: NA; cdr3_nt: TGCGCCAGCAGTGAGTCCTCAGATACGCAGTATTTT; cdr3_aa: CASSESSDTQYF
clone_size: once; j_call: TRBJ2-3; v_call: TRBV9; d_call: NA; cdr3_nt: TGTGCCAGCAGCGTAGGGCTAGCGCATAGCACAGATACGCAGTATTTT; cdr3_aa: CASSVGLAHSTDTQYF
clone_size: medium-sized; j_call: TRBJ1-1; v_call: TRBV7-9; d_call: TRBD1; cdr3_nt: TGTGCCAGCAGCTTTGACAGGGCCACTGAAGCTTTCTTT; cdr3_aa: CASSFDRATEAFF
clone_size: once; j_call: TRBJ2-5; v_call: TRBV6-5; d_call: TRBD2; cdr3_nt: TGTGCCAGCAGAGAGCGGGGGGGCATTGAGACCCAGTACTTC; cdr3_aa: CASRERGGIETQYF
clone_size: NA; j_call: TRBJ1-6; v_call: TRBV4-2; d_call: NA; cdr3_nt: TGTGCCAGCAGCCAAGAAAACGGGGTCATAACAGGGAATTCACCCCTCCACTTT; cdr3_aa: CASSQENGVITGNSPLHF
clone_size: NA; j_call: TRBJ2-7; v_call: TRBV19; d_call: TRBD1; cdr3_nt: TGTGCCAGTAGTAATATATGGGGACAGGGATTCTACGAGCAGTACTTC; cdr3_aa: CASSNIWGQGFYEQYF
clone_size: NA; j_call: TRBJ1-5; v_call: TRBV3-1/TRBV3-2; d_call: NA; cdr3_nt: TGTGCCAGCAGCCAAGGATCCGGGACAAATCAGCCCCAGCATTTT; cdr3_aa: CASSQGSGTNQPQHF
clone_size: NA; j_call: TRBJ1-1; v_call: TRBV6-1; d_call: NA; cdr3_nt: TGTGCCAGCAGGGAAGGGCAGGGGCTGGGTGAAGCTTTCTTT; cdr3_aa: CASREGQGLGEAFF
clone_size: NA; j_call: TRBJ1-6; v_call: TRBV5-1; d_call: NA; cdr3_nt: TGCGCCAGCAGCCTGGACGGATCCTATAATTCACCCCTCCACTTT; cdr3_aa: CASSLDGSYNSPLHF
clone_size: NA; j_call: TRBJ2-1; v_call: TRBV6-2/TRBV6-3; d_call: TRBD2; cdr3_nt: TGTGCCAGCAGTGACGGGACTAGCGGGAGAGGCAATGAGCAGTTCTTC; cdr3_aa: CASSDGTSGRGNEQFF
clone_size: NA; j_call: TRBJ1-2; v_call: TRBV28; d_call: NA; cdr3_nt: TGTGCCAGCAGTACCTACTATGGCTACACCTTC; cdr3_aa: CASSTYYGYTF
clone_size: NA; j_call: TRBJ2-7; v_call: TRBV7-9; d_call: NA; cdr3_nt: TGTGCCAGCAGCTTACGCAATTACGAGCAGTACTTC; cdr3_aa: CASSLRNYEQYF
clone_size: NA; j_call: TRBJ2-4; v_call: TRBV5-5; d_call: TRBD1; cdr3_nt: TGTGCCAGCAGCTCGTTAATCCGGGACAGGGTAGCCAAAAACATTCAGTACTTC; cdr3_aa: CASSSLIRDRVAKNIQYF
clone_size: NA; j_call: TRBJ2-5; v_call: TRBV2; d_call: NA; cdr3_nt: TGTGCCAGCAGTAGACCTTCTTACCAAGAGACCCAGTACTTC; cdr3_aa: CASSRPSYQETQYF
clone_size: NA; j_call: TRBJ1-2; v_call: TRBV28; d_call: NA; cdr3_nt: TGTGCCAGCAGTTCTAGGGGTGATGGCTACACCTTC; cdr3_aa: CASSSRGDGYTF
clone_size: NA; j_call: TRBJ1-2; v_call: TRBV5-5; d_call: NA; cdr3_nt: TGTGCCAGTCTTACAGAGGGCGCCTCACGGGGCTACACCTTC; cdr3_aa: CASLTEGASRGYTF
clone_size: NA; j_call: TRBJ1-6; v_call: TRBV3-1/TRBV3-2; d_call: NA; cdr3_nt: TGTGCCAGCAGCCTGGGGACGATGTCCTATAATTCACCCCTCCACTTT; cdr3_aa: CASSLGTMSYNSPLHF
clone_size: NA; j_call: TRBJ1-2; v_call: TRBV12-3/TRBV12-4; d_call: NA; cdr3_nt: TGTGCCAGCAGTCCCGGGCCAAACTATGGCTACACCTTC; cdr3_aa: CASSPGPNYGYTF
clone_size: few; j_call: TRBJ2-3; v_call: TRBV7-6; d_call: TRBD2; cdr3_nt: TGTGCCAGCAGCGCCGGGACTAGCGGGGCAGATACGCAGTATTTT; cdr3_aa: CASSAGTSGADTQYF
clone_size: NA; j_call: TRBJ2-1; v_call: TRBV28; d_call: TRBD2; cdr3_nt: TGTGCCAGCAGTTTAGGCGGGGGTGCCTACAATGAGCAGTTCTTC; cdr3_aa: CASSLGGGAYNEQFF
clone_size: NA; j_call: TRBJ2-5; v_call: TRBV24-1; d_call: TRBD1; cdr3_nt: TGTGCCACCAGTGATACAGGGGGTGGGGAGACCCAGTACTTC; cdr3_aa: CATSDTGGGETQYF
clone_size: NA; j_call: TRBJ1-1; v_call: TRBV28; d_call: NA; cdr3_nt: TGTGCCAGCAGTCTTCCCTCGAGTGCTGAAGCTTTCTTT; cdr3_aa: CASSLPSSAEAFF
clone_size: NA; j_call: TRBJ2-5; v_call: TRBV28; d_call: TRBD2; cdr3_nt: TGTGCCAGCAGTTTTAGCGGGAGCCCAGGGACCCAGTACTTC; cdr3_aa: CASSFSGSPGTQYF
clone_size: NA; j_call: TRBJ2-5; v_call: TRBV3-1/TRBV3-2; d_call: NA; cdr3_nt: TGTGCCAGCAGCCAAGGGATAGAGACCCAGTACTTC; cdr3_aa: CASSQGIETQYF
clone_size: NA; j_call: TRBJ2-7; v_call: TRBV6-5; d_call: TRBD2; cdr3_nt: TGTGCCAGCAGTTACTCCGAAGCGGGAGGATACGAGCAGTACTTC; cdr3_aa: CASSYSEAGGYEQYF
clone_size: NA; j_call: TRBJ2-7; v_call: TRBV27; d_call: NA; cdr3_nt: TGTGCCAGCTGGAAAATGGGTGTCTACGAGCAGTACTTC; cdr3_aa: CASWKMGVYEQYF
clone_size: once; j_call: TRBJ1-5; v_call: TRBV5-1; d_call: NA; cdr3_nt: TGCGCCAGCAGCTTGGACGCAGGGTTCGGGGAGCCCCAGCATTTT; cdr3_aa: CASSLDAGFGEPQHF
clone_size: NA; j_call: TRBJ2-1; v_call: TRBV29-1; d_call: NA; cdr3_nt: TGCAGCGCGTACGGGGGTGAGCAGTTCTTC; cdr3_aa: CSAYGGEQFF
clone_size: few; j_call: TRBJ1-2; v_call: TRBV27; d_call: TRBD1; cdr3_nt: TGTGCCAGCAGGCAGGGGGGCGCATATGGCTACACCTTC; cdr3_aa: CASRQGGAYGYTF
clone_size: NA; j_call: TRBJ1-5; v_call: TRBV7-9; d_call: NA; cdr3_nt: TGTGCCAGCAGCTTAGTTATAGGGGCTTGGGATCAGCCCCAGCATTTT; cdr3_aa: CASSLVIGAWDQPQHF
clone_size: NA; j_call: TRBJ2-7; v_call: TRBV5-8; d_call: TRBD1; cdr3_nt: TGTGCCAGCAGCCCACGGACAGGGAGCTACGAGCAGTACTTC; cdr3_aa: CASSPRTGSYEQYF
clone_size: NA; j_call: TRBJ1-5; v_call: TRBV5-1; d_call: NA; cdr3_nt: TGCGCCAGCAGCCCCTCGCCCGGGAGCAATCAGCCCCAGCATTTT; cdr3_aa: CASSPSPGSNQPQHF
clone_size: NA; j_call: TRBJ1-5; v_call: TRBV5-4; d_call: TRBD1; cdr3_nt: TGTGCCAGCAGCTCCGGACAGGGGAGCAATCAGCCCCAGCATTTT; cdr3_aa: CASSSGQGSNQPQHF
clone_size: NA; j_call: TRBJ2-1; v_call: TRBV3-1/TRBV3-2; d_call: NA; cdr3_nt: TGTGCCAGCAGCCCCAGGCCCCCCGGGACACAAAATGAGCAGTTCTTC; cdr3_aa: CASSPRPPGTQNEQFF
clone_size: NA; j_call: TRBJ1-6; v_call: TRBV21-1; d_call: NA; cdr3_nt: TGTGCCAGCAGCAGCCCCTCTTCGGACTGCAACAGTTTGAAGATATATAATTCACCCCTCCACTTT; cdr3_aa: CASSSPSSDCNSLKIYNSPLHF
clone_size: NA; j_call: TRBJ1-1; v_call: TRBV6-4; d_call: NA; cdr3_nt: TGTGCCAGCAGTCCCGAGTTGAACACTGAAGCTTTCTTT; cdr3_aa: CASSPELNTEAFF
clone_size: NA; j_call: TRBJ2-1; v_call: TRBV28; d_call: NA; cdr3_nt: TGTGCCAGCAGTTCTCTCAGGGGTCGAGACAATGAGCAGTTCTTC; cdr3_aa: CASSSLRGRDNEQFF
clone_size: NA; j_call: TRBJ1-4; v_call: TRBV15; d_call: NA; cdr3_nt: TGTGCCACCAGCAGAGATGGGGGGGCTTCCGAAAAACTGTTTTTT; cdr3_aa: CATSRDGGASEKLFF
clone_size: NA; j_call: TRBJ2-7; v_call: TRBV6-1; d_call: TRBD1; cdr3_nt: TGTGCCAGCAGTGAAGAGGTCAGGGGGCATTACGAGCAGTACTTC; cdr3_aa: CASSEEVRGHYEQYF
clone_size: once; j_call: TRBJ1-2; v_call: TRBV27; d_call: TRBD1; cdr3_nt: TGTGCCAGCAGTCCGGCAGGGGGGGGTATAAGCTACACCTTC; cdr3_aa: CASSPAGGGISYTF
clone_size: once; j_call: TRBJ1-2; v_call: TRBV19; d_call: NA; cdr3_nt: TGTGCCAGTCAGCCCGGCTCAATGCGGATCGACTATGGCTACACCTTC; cdr3_aa: CASQPGSMRIDYGYTF
clone_size: few; j_call: TRBJ2-3; v_call: TRBV24-1; d_call: NA; cdr3_nt: TGTGCCACCAGTGATTTTCGCGTTAACGCAGATACGCAGTATTTT; cdr3_aa: CATSDFRVNADTQYF
clone_size: once; j_call: TRBJ2-2; v_call: TRBV9; d_call: TRBD2; cdr3_nt: TGTGCCAGCAGCGTCGATGGGAGGGCCCCCCTTTCGAACACCGGGGAGCTGTTTTTT; cdr3_aa: CASSVDGRAPLSNTGELFF
clone_size: NA; j_call: TRBJ2-1; v_call: TRBV12-3/TRBV12-4; d_call: NA; cdr3_nt: TGTGCCAGCAGTTTAGGGTTCGAGCAGTTCTTC; cdr3_aa: CASSLGFEQFF
clone_size: once; j_call: TRBJ1-1; v_call: TRBV24-1; d_call: NA; cdr3_nt: TGTGCCACCAGTGATTCGGGATATAGTTCTGAAGCTTTCTTT; cdr3_aa: CATSDSGYSSEAFF
clone_size: NA; j_call: TRBJ2-7; v_call: TRBV19; d_call: NA; cdr3_nt: TGTGCCACCGCGGACATCTCCTTCTCCTACGAGCAGTACTTC; cdr3_aa: CATADISFSYEQYF
clone_size: NA; j_call: TRBJ2-2; v_call: TRBV10-3; d_call: TRBD1; cdr3_nt: TGTGCCACCAGCTTGGGACAGGGACGAGACACCGGGGAGCTGTTTTTT; cdr3_aa: CATSLGQGRDTGELFF
clone_size: once; j_call: TRBJ2-7; v_call: TRBV19; d_call: TRBD1; cdr3_nt: TGTGCCAGTAGTATTGGGACAGGTGGCGAGCAGTACTTC; cdr3_aa: CASSIGTGGEQYF
clone_size: NA; j_call: TRBJ1-1; v_call: TRBV9; d_call: NA; cdr3_nt: TGTGCCAGCAGCGTAGGCGGCAGGGGGAACACTGAAGCTTTCTTT; cdr3_aa: CASSVGGRGNTEAFF